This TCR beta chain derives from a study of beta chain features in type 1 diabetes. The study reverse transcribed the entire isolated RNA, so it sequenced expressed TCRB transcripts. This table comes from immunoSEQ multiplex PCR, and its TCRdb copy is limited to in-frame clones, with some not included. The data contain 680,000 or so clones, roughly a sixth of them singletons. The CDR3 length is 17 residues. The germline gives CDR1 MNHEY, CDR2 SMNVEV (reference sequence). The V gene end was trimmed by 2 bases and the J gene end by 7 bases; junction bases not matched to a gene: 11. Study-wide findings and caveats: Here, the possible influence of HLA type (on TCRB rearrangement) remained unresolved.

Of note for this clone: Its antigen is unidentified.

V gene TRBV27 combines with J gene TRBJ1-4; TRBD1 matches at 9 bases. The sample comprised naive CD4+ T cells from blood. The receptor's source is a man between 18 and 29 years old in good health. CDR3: CASSLLPYRGRSEKLFF. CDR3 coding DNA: TGTGCCAGCAGTTTACTCCCTTACAGGGGGCGAAGTGAAAAACTGTTTTTT.